The clone carrying this TCR beta chain was observed a handful of times. Its target is unknown. The junction had 7 bases not matched to a gene; V was cut back by 4 bases and J by 5 bases. The CDR3 consists of 16 residues. The germline gives CDR1 SGDLS, CDR2 YYNGEE. This entry belongs to a study of cytomegalovirus exposure and HLA in healthy donors. Study-level findings and limits: In an earlier analysis, most TCR beta V segments were productive about 87% or about 30% of the time.

In the PCR, 60 Vbeta and 13 Jbeta primers were used. Sequencing used immunoSEQ multiplex PCR; TCRdb keeps in-frame clones, though not all of them. The sample lists about 160,000 clones, approximately 78% occurring once. Material: PBMCs. This TCR came from a woman aged 40-49 years in good health and CMV-seronegative. This chain joins TRBV9 and TRBJ2-5; 14 positions match TRBD2. This CDR3 reads CASSRLAGGPSETQYF. The CDR3 DNA is TGTGCCAGCAGCAGACTAGCGGGGGGGCCATCCGAGACCCAGTACTTC.